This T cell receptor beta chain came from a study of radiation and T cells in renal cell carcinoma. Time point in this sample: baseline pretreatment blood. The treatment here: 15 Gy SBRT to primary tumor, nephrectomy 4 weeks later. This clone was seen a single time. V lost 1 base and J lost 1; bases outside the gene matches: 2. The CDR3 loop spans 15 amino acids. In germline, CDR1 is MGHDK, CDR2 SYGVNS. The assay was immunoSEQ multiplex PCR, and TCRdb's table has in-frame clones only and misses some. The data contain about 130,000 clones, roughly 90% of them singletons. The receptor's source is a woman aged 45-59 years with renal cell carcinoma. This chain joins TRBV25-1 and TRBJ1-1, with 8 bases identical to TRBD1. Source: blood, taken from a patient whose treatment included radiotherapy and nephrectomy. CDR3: CASSEWGTGNTEAFF. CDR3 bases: TGTGCCAGCAGTGAATGGGGGACAGGGAACACTGAAGCTTTCTTT.